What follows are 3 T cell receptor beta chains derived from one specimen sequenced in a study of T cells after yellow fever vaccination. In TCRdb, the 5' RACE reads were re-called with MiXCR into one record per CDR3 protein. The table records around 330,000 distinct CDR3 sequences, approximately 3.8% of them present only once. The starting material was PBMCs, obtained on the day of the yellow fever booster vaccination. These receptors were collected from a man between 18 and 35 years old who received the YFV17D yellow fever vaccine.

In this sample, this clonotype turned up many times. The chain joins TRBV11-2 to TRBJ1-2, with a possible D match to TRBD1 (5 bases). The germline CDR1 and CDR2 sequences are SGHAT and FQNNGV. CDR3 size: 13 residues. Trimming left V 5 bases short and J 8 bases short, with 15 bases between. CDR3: CASSTTHRNGYTF. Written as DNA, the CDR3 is TGTGCCAGCAGCACCACGCACAGGAACGGCTACACCTTC.

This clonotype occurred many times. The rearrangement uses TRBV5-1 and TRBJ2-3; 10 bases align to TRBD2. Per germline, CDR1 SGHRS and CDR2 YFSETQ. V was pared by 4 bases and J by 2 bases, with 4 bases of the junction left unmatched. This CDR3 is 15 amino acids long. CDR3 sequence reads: CASSAGLAPTDTQYF. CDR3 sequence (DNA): TGCGCCAGCAGCGCGGGACTAGCGCCCACAGATACGCAGTATTTT. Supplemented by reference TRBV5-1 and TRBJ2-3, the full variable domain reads KAGVTQTPRYLIKTRGQQVTLSCSPISGHRSVSWYQQTPGQGLQFLFEYFSETQRNKGNFPGRFSGRQFSNSRSEMNVSTLELGDSALYLCASSAGLAPTDTQYFGPGTRLTVL.

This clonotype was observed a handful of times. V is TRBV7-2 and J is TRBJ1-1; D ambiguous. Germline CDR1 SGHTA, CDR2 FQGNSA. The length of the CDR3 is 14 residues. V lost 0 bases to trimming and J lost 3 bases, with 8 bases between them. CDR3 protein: CASSLAKWHTEAFF. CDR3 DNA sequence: TGTGCCAGCAGCTTAGCCAAGTGGCACACTGAAGCTTTCTTT.